Included here is one TCR beta chain sequence, with context. This sample was included in a study of metastatic and nonmetastatic thyroid tumors. Every patient was untreated before thyroid surgery. Germline CDR1 is LNHDA and CDR2 is SQIVND (reference sequence). V lost 4 bases, J lost 6 bases, and 15 bases lay in between. The CDR3 contains 14 residues. MiXCR was used by TCRdb to re-call the PCR reads. The sample holds 30,000 to 45,000 clones, 25% to 30% seen once. The sample taken for sequencing was blood. This TCR was sampled from a male donor with papillary thyroid cancer or a benign thyroid nodule (not recorded which). Some clones in this sample may be carry-over from other donors' samples. The chain employs TRBV19 and TRBJ2-5; D is possibly TRBD1 (6 bases). The DNA for the CDR3 is TGTGCCAGTAGTACCCCTGACAGGCGACAGACCCAGTACTTC. It specifies CASSTPDRRQTQYF.